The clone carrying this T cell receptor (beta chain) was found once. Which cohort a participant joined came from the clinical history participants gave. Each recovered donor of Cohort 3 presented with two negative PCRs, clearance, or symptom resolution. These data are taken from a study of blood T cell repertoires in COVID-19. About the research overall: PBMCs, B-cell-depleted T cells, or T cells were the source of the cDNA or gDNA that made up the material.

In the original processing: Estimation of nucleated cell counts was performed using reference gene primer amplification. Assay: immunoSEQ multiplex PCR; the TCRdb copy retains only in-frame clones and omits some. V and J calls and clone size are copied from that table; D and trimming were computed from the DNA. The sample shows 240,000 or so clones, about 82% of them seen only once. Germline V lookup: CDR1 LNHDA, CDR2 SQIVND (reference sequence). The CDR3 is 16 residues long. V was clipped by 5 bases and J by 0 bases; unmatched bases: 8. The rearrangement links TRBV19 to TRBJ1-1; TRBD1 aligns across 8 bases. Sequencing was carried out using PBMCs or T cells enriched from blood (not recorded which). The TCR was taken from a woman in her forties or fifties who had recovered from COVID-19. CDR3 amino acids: CASSPRQGTMNTEAFF. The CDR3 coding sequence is TGTGCCAGTAGTCCGAGACAGGGGACAATGAACACTGAAGCTTTCTTT. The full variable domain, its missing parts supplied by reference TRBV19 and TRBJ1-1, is DGGITQSPKYLFRKEGQNVTLSCEQNLNHDAMYWYRQDPGQGLRLIYYSQIVNDFQKGDIAEGYSVSREKKESFPLTVTSAQKNPTAFYLCASSPRQGTMNTEAFFGQGTRLTVV.